A single T cell receptor (beta chain) is shown here with its context. What it recognizes is unknown. The junction departs from the called germline gene at one end, perhaps through a read error. The time point denotes: week 47, end of study. The vaccine gave 300 ug of a 20-mer mutant IDH1 peptide subcutaneously per dose. Profiled with immunoSEQ multiplex PCR; TCRdb holds only in-frame clones, not every one. The data show fewer than 55,000 clones, with approximately 64% seen just once and 4.5% to 5.5% held by the top ten. This sample was taken from a study of a mutant IDH1 vaccine in newly diagnosed glioma. Background on the study: The study started vaccination 4-6 weeks after radiotherapy alone, or with temozolomide cycles. Treated patients had a mean age of approximately 40 years and a sex split that was roughly 60% male and roughly 40% female.

The CDR3 has 13 amino acids. Germline-derived CDR1 and CDR2 are SSHAT and FNYEAQ (reference sequence). Material: peripheral blood mononuclear cells (PBMCs), obtained from a glioma patient whose treatment included an IDH1 peptide vaccine. The chain links TRBV7-7 to TRBJ2-5; no clear D. The source of this sequence is a middle-aged man with glioma. Some clones in this sample may be carry-over from other donors' samples. CDR3 in amino acids: CASSLAQPETQYF. CDR3 DNA sequence: TGTGCTAGCAGCTTGGCCCAGCCAGAGACCCAGTACTTC.